The T cell receptor (beta chain) under discussion was sequenced for a study of OX40 agonist ivuxolimab in advanced cancers. Study background: Dose-escalation patients suffered from hepatocellular carcinoma, melanoma, renal cell or head and neck cancer. Whole-study findings and limits: In general, CD8+ T cells held more expanded clones than CD4+ did, on average.

This clone was found a few times. What it recognizes is unknown. Trimming took 5 bases from V and 6 from J, leaving 14 bases between them. Germline loops: CDR1 LNHDA, CDR2 SQIVND (reference sequence). The CDR3 extends over 13 amino acids. The protocol was immunoSEQ multiplex PCR, while the TCRdb copy is restricted to in-frame clones and leaves out a portion. Among around 53,000 clones, roughly 84% were seen once, and the ten largest hold about 13%. The chain links TRBV19 to TRBJ2-7; a possible D gene is TRBD2 (6 bases). The sequence was obtained from an adult with an advanced solid tumor such as melanoma, head and neck, liver or kidney cancer. The sample here was CD4+ or CD8+ T cells sorted from blood, taken in a trial of the OX40 agonist ivuxolimab. CDR3 sequence: CASSAGRGLEQYF. The CDR3, as DNA: TGTGCCAGTAGTGCGGGGCGGGGCCTCGAGCAGTACTTC. The whole variable domain, remainder taken from reference TRBV19 and TRBJ2-7, is DGGITQSPKYLFRKEGQNVTLSCEQNLNHDAMYWYRQDPGQGLRLIYYSQIVNDFQKGDIAEGYSVSREKKESFPLTVTSAQKNPTAFYLCASSAGRGLEQYFGPGTRLTVT.